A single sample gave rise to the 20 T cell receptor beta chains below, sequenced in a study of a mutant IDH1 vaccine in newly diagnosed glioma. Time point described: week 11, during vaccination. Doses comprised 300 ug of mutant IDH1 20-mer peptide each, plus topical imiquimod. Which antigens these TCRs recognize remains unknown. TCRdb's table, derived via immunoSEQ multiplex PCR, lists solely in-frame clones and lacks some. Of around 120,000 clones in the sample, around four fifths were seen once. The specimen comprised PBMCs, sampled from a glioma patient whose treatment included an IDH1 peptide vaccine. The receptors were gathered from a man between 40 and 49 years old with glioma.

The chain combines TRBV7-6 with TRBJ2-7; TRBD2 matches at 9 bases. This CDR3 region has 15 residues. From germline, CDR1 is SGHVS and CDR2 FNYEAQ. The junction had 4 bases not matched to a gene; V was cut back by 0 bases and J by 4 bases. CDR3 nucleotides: TGTGCCAGCAGCTTAGCGGCTAGCGGGGAATACGAGCAGTACTTC. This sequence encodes CASSLAASGEYEQYF. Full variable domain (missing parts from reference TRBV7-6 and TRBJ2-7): GAGVSQSPRYKVTKRGQDVALRCDPISGHVSLYWYRQALGQGPEFLTYFNYEAQQDKSGLPNDRFSAERPEGSISTLTIQRTEQRDSAMYRCASSLAASGEYEQYFGPGTRLTVT.

The DNA of the CDR3 is TGTGCCAGCAGCCAAGCGTTACTAGCGGGGGGCCACAATGAGCAGTTCTTC. It specifies CASSQALLAGGHNEQFF. The chain links TRBV14 to TRBJ2-1; 12 bases match TRBD2. V dropped 1 base and J dropped 5; count of bases not matched to a gene: 6. The germline gives CDR1 SGHDN, CDR2 FVKESK. There are 17 residues in the CDR3.

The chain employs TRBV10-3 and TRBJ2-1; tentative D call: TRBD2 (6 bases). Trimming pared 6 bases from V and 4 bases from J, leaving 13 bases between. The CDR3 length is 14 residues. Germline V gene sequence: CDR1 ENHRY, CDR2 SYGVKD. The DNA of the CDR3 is TGTGCCATCAGGCCCCGGGACTTATACAATGAGCAGTTCTTC. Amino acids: CAIRPRDLYNEQFF.

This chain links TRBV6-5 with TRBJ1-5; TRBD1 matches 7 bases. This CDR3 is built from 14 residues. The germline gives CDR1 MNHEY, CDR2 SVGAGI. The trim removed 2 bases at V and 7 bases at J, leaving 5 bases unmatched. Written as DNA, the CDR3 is TGTGCCAGCAGTTACGAGGGGGCTGGACAGCCCCAGCATTTT. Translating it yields CASSYEGAGQPQHF.

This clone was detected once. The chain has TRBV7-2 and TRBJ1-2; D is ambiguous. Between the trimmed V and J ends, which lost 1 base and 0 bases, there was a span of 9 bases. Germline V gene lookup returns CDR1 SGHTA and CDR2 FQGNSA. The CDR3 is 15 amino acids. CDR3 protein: CASSLVSDTNYGYTF. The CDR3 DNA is TGTGCCAGCAGCTTAGTATCCGACACTAACTATGGCTACACCTTC.

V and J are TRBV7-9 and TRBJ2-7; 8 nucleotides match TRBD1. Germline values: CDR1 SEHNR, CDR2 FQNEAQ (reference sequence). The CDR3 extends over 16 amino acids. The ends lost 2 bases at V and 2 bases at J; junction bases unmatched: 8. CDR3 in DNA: TGTGCCAGCAGCTTATTCCGCACGACAGGGGCCTACGAGCAGTACTTC. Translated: CASSLFRTTGAYEQYF.

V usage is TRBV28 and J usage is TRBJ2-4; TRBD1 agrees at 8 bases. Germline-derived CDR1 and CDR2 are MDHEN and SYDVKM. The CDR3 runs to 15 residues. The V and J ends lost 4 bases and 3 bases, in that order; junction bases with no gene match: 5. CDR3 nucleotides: TGTGCCAGCAGTTCCAACGGACAGGGCAAAAACATTCAGTACTTC. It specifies CASSSNGQGKNIQYF. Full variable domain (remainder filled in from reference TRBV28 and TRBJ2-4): DVKVTQSSRYLVKRTGEKVFLECVQDMDHENMFWYRQDPGLGLRLIYFSYDVKMKEKGDIPEGYSVSREKKERFSLILESASTNQTSMYLCASSSNGQGKNIQYFGAGTRLSVL.

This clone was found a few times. CDR3 coding DNA: TGTGCCAGCAGGCTTACAGGCCCCACCGGGGAGCTGTTTTTT. It codes for CASRLTGPTGELFF. The genes are TRBV28 and TRBJ2-2, with D possibly matching TRBD1 (5 bases). The V gene lost 6 bases and the J gene lost 4 bases, with 12 bases spanning the gap. Germline V gene sequence: CDR1 MDHEN, CDR2 SYDVKM. The CDR3 covers 14 residues. The variable domain in full, completed from reference TRBV28 and TRBJ2-2, reads DVKVTQSSRYLVKRTGEKVFLECVQDMDHENMFWYRQDPGLGLRLIYFSYDVKMKEKGDIPEGYSVSREKKERFSLILESASTNQTSMYLCASRLTGPTGELFFGEGSRLTVL.

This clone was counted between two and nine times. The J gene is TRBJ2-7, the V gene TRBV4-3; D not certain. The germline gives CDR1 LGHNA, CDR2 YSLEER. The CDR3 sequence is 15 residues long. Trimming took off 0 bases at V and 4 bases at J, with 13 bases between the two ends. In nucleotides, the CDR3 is TGCGCCAGCAGCCAAGAGCCAGGCACGCCTTACGAGCAGTACTTC. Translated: CASSQEPGTPYEQYF.

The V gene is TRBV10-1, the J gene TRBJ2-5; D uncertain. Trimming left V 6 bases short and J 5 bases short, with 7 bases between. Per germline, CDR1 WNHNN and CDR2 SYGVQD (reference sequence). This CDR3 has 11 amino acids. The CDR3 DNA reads TGCGCCAGCAGCACTGGGGAGACCCAGTACTTC. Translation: CASSTGETQYF.

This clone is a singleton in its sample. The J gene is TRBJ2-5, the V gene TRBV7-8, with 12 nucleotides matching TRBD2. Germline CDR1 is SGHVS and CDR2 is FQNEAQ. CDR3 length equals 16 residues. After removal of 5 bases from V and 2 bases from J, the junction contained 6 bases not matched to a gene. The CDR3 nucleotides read TGTGCCAGCAGCCCCTCACTAGCGGGGGGACAAGAGACCCAGTACTTC. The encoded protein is CASSPSLAGGQETQYF.

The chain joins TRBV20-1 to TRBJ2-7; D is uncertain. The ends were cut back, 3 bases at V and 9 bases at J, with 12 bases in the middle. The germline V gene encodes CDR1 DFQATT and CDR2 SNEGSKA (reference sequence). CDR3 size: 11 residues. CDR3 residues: CSASSSGAQYF. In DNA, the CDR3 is TGCAGTGCTAGCTCCAGTGGCGCGCAGTACTTC.

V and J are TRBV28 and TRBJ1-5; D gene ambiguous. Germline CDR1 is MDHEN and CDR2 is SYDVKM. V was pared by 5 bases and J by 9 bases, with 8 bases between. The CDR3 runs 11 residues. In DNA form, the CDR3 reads TGTGCCAGCAGTCGGACTGGGCCCCAGCATTTT. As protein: CASSRTGPQHF.

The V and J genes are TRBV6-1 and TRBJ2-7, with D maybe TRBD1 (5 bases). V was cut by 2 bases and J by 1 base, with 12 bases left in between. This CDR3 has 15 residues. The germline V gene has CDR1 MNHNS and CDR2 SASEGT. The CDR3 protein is CASSEPAGISYEQYF. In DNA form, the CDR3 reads TGTGCCAGCAGTGAACCGGCAGGGATATCCTACGAGCAGTACTTC.

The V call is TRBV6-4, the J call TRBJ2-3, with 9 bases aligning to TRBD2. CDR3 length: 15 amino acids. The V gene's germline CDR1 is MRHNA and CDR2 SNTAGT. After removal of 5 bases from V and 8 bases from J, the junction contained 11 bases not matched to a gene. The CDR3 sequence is CASSLIAGASGTQYF. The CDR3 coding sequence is TGTGCCAGCAGTTTAATAGCGGGGGCCTCAGGTACGCAGTATTTT.

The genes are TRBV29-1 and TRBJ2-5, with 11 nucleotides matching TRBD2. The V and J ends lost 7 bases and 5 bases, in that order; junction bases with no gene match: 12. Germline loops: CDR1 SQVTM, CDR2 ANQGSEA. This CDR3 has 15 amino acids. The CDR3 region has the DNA TGCAGCGGAGTTAGGACTAGCGGGCTAGCCGAGACCCAGTACTTC. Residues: CSGVRTSGLAETQYF. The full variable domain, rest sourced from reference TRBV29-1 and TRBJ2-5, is SAVISQKPSRDICQRGTSLTIQCQVDSQVTMMFWYRQQPGQSLTLIATANQGSEATYESGFVIDKFPISRPNLTFSTLTVSNMSPEDSSIYLCSGVRTSGLAETQYFGPGTRLLVL.

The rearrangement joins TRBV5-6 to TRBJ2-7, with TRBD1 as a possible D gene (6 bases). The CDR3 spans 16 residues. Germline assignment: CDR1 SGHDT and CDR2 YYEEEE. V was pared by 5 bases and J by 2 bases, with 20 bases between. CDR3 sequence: CASSYGAPPGAYEQYF. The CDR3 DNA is TGTGCCAGCAGTTATGGGGCCCCACCAGGGGCCTACGAGCAGTACTTC.

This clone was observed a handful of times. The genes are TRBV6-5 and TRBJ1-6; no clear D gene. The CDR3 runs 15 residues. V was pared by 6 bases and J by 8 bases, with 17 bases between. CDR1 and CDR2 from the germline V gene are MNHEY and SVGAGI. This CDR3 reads CASSKTGDEYSPLHF. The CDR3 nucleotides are TGTGCCAGCAGCAAGACCGGGGATGAATATTCACCCCTCCACTTT.

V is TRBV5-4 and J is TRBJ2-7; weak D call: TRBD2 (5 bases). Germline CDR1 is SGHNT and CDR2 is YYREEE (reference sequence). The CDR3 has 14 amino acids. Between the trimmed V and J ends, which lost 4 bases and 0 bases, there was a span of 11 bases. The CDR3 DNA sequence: TGTGCCAGCAGCATAGCGATGAGCTCCTACGAGCAGTACTTC. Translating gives CASSIAMSSYEQYF.

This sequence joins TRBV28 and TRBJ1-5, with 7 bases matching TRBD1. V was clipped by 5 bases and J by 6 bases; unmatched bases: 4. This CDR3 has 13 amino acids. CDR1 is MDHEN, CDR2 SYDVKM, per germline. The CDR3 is CASSDRARQPQHF. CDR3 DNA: TGTGCCAGCAGTGACAGGGCCCGTCAGCCCCAGCATTTT.